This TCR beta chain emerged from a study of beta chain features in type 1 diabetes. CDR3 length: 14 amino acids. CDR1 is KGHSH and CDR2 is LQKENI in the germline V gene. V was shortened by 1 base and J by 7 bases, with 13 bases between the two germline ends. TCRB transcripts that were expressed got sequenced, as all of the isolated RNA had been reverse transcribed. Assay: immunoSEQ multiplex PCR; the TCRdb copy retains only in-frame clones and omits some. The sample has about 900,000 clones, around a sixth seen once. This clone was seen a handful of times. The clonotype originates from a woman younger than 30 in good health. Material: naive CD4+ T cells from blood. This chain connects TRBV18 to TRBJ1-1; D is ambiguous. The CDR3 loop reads CASSPLERDNEAFF. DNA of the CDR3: TGTGCCAGCTCACCACTCGAGAGAGACAATGAAGCTTTCTTT.